What follows are 10 T cell receptor beta chains derived from one specimen sequenced in a study of beta chain features in type 1 diabetes. General observations from the study: People with Type 1 diabetes carried modestly yet significantly shorter TCRB CDR3s in all four CD4+ subsets.

Reverse transcription of all isolated RNA meant that expressed TCRB transcripts were sequenced. TCRdb's table, derived via immunoSEQ multiplex PCR, lists solely in-frame clones and lacks some. This table holds a few hundred thousand clones, 9.6% found once. These receptors lack a known antigen. Input material: central memory CD4+ T cells from blood. These receptors came from a young man with type 1 diabetes.

This clone was recorded a few times. For the CDR3, the DNA is TGTGCCAGTAGGCGGACTAGCGGGGACTCCTACGAGCAGTACTTC. It encodes CASRRTSGDSYEQYF. The V call is TRBV28, the J call TRBJ2-7; 12 bases line up with TRBD2. The germline CDR1 and CDR2 sequences are MDHEN and SYDVKM. V lost 9 bases, J lost 0 bases, and 6 bases stayed unmatched. The CDR3 has 15 residues.

This clone was counted between two and nine times. The V call is TRBV7-9, the J call TRBJ2-5; 11 bases are a match to TRBD2. V shed 5 bases and J 2 bases; nucleotides not matched to a gene: 16. This CDR3 region has 19 residues. Germline loops: CDR1 SEHNR, CDR2 FQNEAQ (reference sequence). The CDR3 loop reads CASSPPFRLAGGTQETQYF. CDR3 bases: TGTGCCAGCAGCCCACCCTTCCGGCTAGCGGGAGGTACGCAAGAGACCCAGTACTTC.

This clone appeared a few times. The chain carries TRBV6-1 and TRBJ2-7, with a possible D match to TRBD1 (6 bases). The germline gives CDR1 MNHNS, CDR2 SASEGT. Trimming cost V 4 bases and J 4 bases, with 8 bases left between them. This CDR3 has 12 residues. The CDR3 loop reads CASSVGAYEQYF. CDR3 coding DNA: TGTGCCAGCAGTGTGGGGGCTTACGAGCAGTACTTC.

The rearrangement links TRBV10-3 to TRBJ2-5; TRBD1 matches 8 bases. Judging by the DNA end, TRBJ2-7 fits better; the J call may be wrong. CDR3 size: 13 residues. Germline V gene lookup returns CDR1 ENHRY and CDR2 SYGVKD. This CDR3 is CAVSGQGSHEQYF. The CDR3 DNA follows: TGTGCCGTCTCAGGACAGGGTAGCCACGAGCAGTACTTC.

Many counts were recorded for this clone. The CDR3 spells CASSTRQGIINEQFF. CDR3 nucleotide sequence: TGTGCCAGTAGTACCAGACAGGGGATCATCAATGAGCAGTTCTTC. This chain links TRBV19 with TRBJ2-1, with 8 bases fitting TRBD1. The CDR3 covers 15 residues. Per germline, CDR1 LNHDA and CDR2 SQIVND (reference sequence). V lost 4 bases to trimming and J lost 6 bases; unmatched junction nucleotides: 8.

This clone was observed at least ten times. The chain employs TRBV2 and TRBJ1-5, with D possibly matching TRBD1 (5 bases). Germline values: CDR1 SNHLY, CDR2 FYNNEI. V was clipped by 6 bases and J by 4 bases, with 7 bases between them. This CDR3 region has 12 residues. CDR3 region: CASSGGNQPQHF. CDR3 coding DNA: TGTGCCAGCAGCGGGGGTAATCAGCCCCAGCATTTT.

This clone was observed a few times. The chain has TRBV9 and TRBJ2-2, with a possible D match to TRBD2 (5 bases). The germline V and J ends were trimmed by 9 bases and 0 bases, with 12 bases remaining between them. CDR3 length: 14 residues. The V gene's germline CDR1 is SGDLS and CDR2 YYNGEE. CDR3 nucleotide sequence: TGTGCCAAAAGGAAGGACTCGAACACCGGGGAGCTGTTTTTT. This encodes CAKRKDSNTGELFF.

The chain couples TRBV27 to TRBJ1-2; TRBD1 matches at 8 bases. Losses at the gene ends were 10 bases for V and 0 bases for J; bases not matched to a gene: 13. CDR1 MNHEY and CDR2 SMNVEV come from the germline V gene (reference sequence). The CDR3 is 16 amino acids. The CDR3 region is CATSRYGTGPNYGYTF. In DNA, the CDR3 is TGTGCCACTTCACGATATGGGACAGGTCCTAACTATGGCTACACCTTC.

This clone was observed many times. This chain links TRBV19 with TRBJ2-1; D not resolved. This CDR3 comprises 14 residues. The V gene lost 8 bases and the J gene lost 4 bases, with 15 bases spanning the gap. Germline-derived CDR1 and CDR2 are LNHDA and SQIVND (reference sequence). In nucleotides, the CDR3 is TGTGCCAGTCGCATTACTTACTCGTACAATGAGCAGTTCTTC. Translating gives CASRITYSYNEQFF.

This clone appeared a few times. This sequence joins TRBV19 and TRBJ2-7, with D perhaps TRBD1 (5 bases). The germline V gene encodes CDR1 LNHDA and CDR2 SQIVND (reference sequence). V was trimmed by 8 bases and J by 0 bases, leaving 14 bases between them. The CDR3 has 14 residues. The CDR3 loop is CASGRAGNSYEQYF. The CDR3 DNA sequence: TGTGCCAGTGGCAGGGCTGGAAACTCCTACGAGCAGTACTTC. Looking up the rest from reference TRBV19 and TRBJ2-7 gives the full variable domain: DGGITQSPKYLFRKEGQNVTLSCEQNLNHDAMYWYRQDPGQGLRLIYYSQIVNDFQKGDIAEGYSVSREKKESFPLTVTSAQKNPTAFYLCASGRAGNSYEQYFGPGTRLTVT.